These 13 T cell receptor beta chains share one sample of origin, sequenced in a study of beta chain features in type 1 diabetes. What was sequenced were expressed TCRB transcripts, since all of the isolated RNA had been reverse transcribed. Generated by immunoSEQ multiplex PCR, the TCRdb table keeps only in-frame clones and is missing some. The sample lists some 230,000 clones, about 10% occurring once. The sequenced sample consisted of naive CD4+ T cells from blood. The origin of the receptors is a woman aged 18-29 years in good health.

This clone showed up just a few times. The gene calls are TRBV5-1 and TRBJ2-7; D may be TRBD2 (5 bases). Trimming took off 4 bases at V and 6 bases at J, with 17 bases between the two ends. The germline V gene has CDR1 SGHRS and CDR2 YFSETQ. This CDR3 contains 14 residues. CDR3 DNA: TGCGCCAGCAGCGAACGTGCTTCGGGGAGCGAGCAGTACTTC. As protein: CASSERASGSEQYF.

The chain links TRBV9 to TRBJ1-3; D uncertain. The CDR3 totals 14 residues. With 0 bases removed from V and 2 bases from J, the gap between germline ends came to 6 bases. Germline assignment: CDR1 SGDLS and CDR2 YYNGEE. The CDR3 here is CASSVAGTGNTIYF. The DNA of the CDR3 is TGTGCCAGCAGCGTAGCGGGGACTGGAAACACCATATATTTT. The variable domain in full, with the rest retrieved from reference TRBV9 and TRBJ1-3, is DSGVTQTPKHLITATGQRVTLRCSPRSGDLSVYWYQQSLDQGLQFLIQYYNGEERAKGNILERFSAQQFPDLHSELNLSSLELGDSALYFCASSVAGTGNTIYFGEGSWLTVV.

A few counts support this clone. The rearrangement links TRBV29-1 to TRBJ2-3; 8 bases are a match to TRBD2. The trim removed 7 bases at V and 2 bases at J, leaving 11 bases unmatched. This CDR3 is built from 15 residues. The germline V gene has CDR1 SQVTM and CDR2 ANQGSEA. The CDR3 nucleotides read TGCAGCGGAACGGGGACTAGGAGAGCCACAGATACGCAGTATTTT. Translation gives CSGTGTRRATDTQYF.

This clone was seen a handful of times. The chain has TRBV6-1 and TRBJ1-1, with D maybe TRBD1 (5 bases). This CDR3 has 13 residues. Germline V gives CDR1 MNHNS, CDR2 SASEGT. V lost 5 bases to trimming and J lost 1 base, with 8 bases between them. The CDR3 DNA is TGTGCCAGCAGTCCAGGACAGAACACTGAAGCTTTCTTT. Encoded protein: CASSPGQNTEAFF.

The gene calls are TRBV5-1 and TRBJ1-4, with a tentative D call TRBD1 (6 bases). V was shortened by 0 bases and J by 7 bases, with 10 bases between the two germline ends. The CDR3 sequence is 14 residues long. Germline V gene sequence: CDR1 SGHRS, CDR2 YFSETQ. As DNA, the CDR3 is TGCGCCAGCAGCTTGGGGGGGCAAAGTGAAAAACTGTTTTTT. Translating gives CASSLGGQSEKLFF.

This clone was observed a handful of times. The chain employs TRBV30 and TRBJ1-2, with 7 bases lining up with TRBD1. Germline V gene sequence: CDR1 GTSNPN, CDR2 SVGIG (reference sequence). V lost 4 bases to trimming and J lost 4 bases; unmatched junction nucleotides: 18. The CDR3 runs 17 residues. As DNA, the CDR3 is TGTGCCTGGACCCCGCTCGGCGGAGGGGGCCCCGTCTATGGCTACACCTTC. Translation gives CAWTPLGGGGPVYGYTF.

V usage is TRBV4-2 and J usage is TRBJ2-7; 9 nucleotides match TRBD1. V lost 5 bases and J lost 3; bases outside the gene matches: 8. Germline assignment: CDR1 LGHNA and CDR2 YNFKEQ. The CDR3 totals 15 residues. The CDR3 DNA follows: TGTGCCAGCAGCAGGACAGGGGCCGAAGTCTACGAGCAGTACTTC. Protein sequence: CASSRTGAEVYEQYF.

The chain recombines TRBV7-3 with TRBJ2-7, with 9 bases lining up with TRBD2. J gave up 4 bases and V 2 bases, and 6 bases lay outside the gene matches. This CDR3 comprises 15 residues. Germline V gene sequence: CDR1 SGHTA, CDR2 FQGTGA. CDR3 residues: CASSLHSGGGYEQYF. The CDR3 region has the DNA TGTGCCAGCAGCTTACATAGCGGGGGCGGTTACGAGCAGTACTTC.

The chain employs TRBV7-8 and TRBJ2-7; tentative D call: TRBD2 (6 bases). This CDR3 contains 13 residues. The V end was cut by 5 bases, the J end by 4 bases, with 12 bases between. Per the germline V gene, CDR1 is SGHVS and CDR2 is FQNEAQ. Here the CDR3 reads CASSGGLIYEQYF. The CDR3 coding sequence is TGTGCCAGCAGCGGAGGGTTGATATACGAGCAGTACTTC.

The sample holds a few counts of this clone. In DNA form, the CDR3 reads TGTGCCAGCAGTGACGGGACTAGTCGCCAAGAGACCCAGTACTTC. Its protein is CASSDGTSRQETQYF. The chain links TRBV14 to TRBJ2-5; 8 bases line up with TRBD2. This CDR3 spans 15 amino acids. Germline V gene sequence: CDR1 SGHDN, CDR2 FVKESK. Trimming at V came to 6 bases and at J to 1 base, leaving 7 bases not matched to a gene.

This clone was counted a few times. The chain carries TRBV5-4 and TRBJ2-1; 7 nucleotides line up with TRBD1. Looked up from germline, CDR1 is SGHNT and CDR2 is YYREEE (reference sequence). This CDR3 spans 13 amino acids. Trimming took 4 bases from V and 5 from J; bases not matched to a gene: 3. The CDR3 region has the DNA TGTGCCAGCAGCCGCCAGGGGGACAATGAGCAGTTCTTC. It is translated as CASSRQGDNEQFF.

In this sample, this clone turned up a few times. CDR3 bases: TGCGCCAGCAGCTTGGGGCAGGACTCCTACGAGCAGTACTTC. Residues: CASSLGQDSYEQYF. The chain joins TRBV5-1 to TRBJ2-7; D remains unclear. The CDR3 contains 14 residues. Deletions cut 0 bases from V and 0 bases from J, with 7 bases between. Germline CDR1 SGHRS, CDR2 YFSETQ.

The chain combines TRBV9 with TRBJ2-5, with TRBD2 identical over 7 bases. The germline gives CDR1 SGDLS, CDR2 YYNGEE. The ends lost 3 bases at V and 5 bases at J; junction bases unmatched: 13. CDR3 size: 16 residues. In DNA, the CDR3 is TGTGCCAGCAGCGCCCTAGCGGCCCCTGAAACGGAGACCCAGTACTTC. Encoded protein: CASSALAAPETETQYF.